This T cell receptor beta chain was retrieved from a study of blood T cell dynamics during melanoma immunotherapy. Study-level information: Metastatic melanoma patients received first-line pembrolizumab or nivolumab plus ipilimumab.

Findings and caveats of the study: Disease-control patients' PBMC repertoires became either more clonal or more diverse at W3.

The table came from immunoSEQ multiplex PCR; TCRdb's copy has only in-frame clones and leaves some out. The profile shows approximately 6,900 clones, 80% of them singletons. The sample's time point: pre-treatment baseline. Note on this clone: The target antigen is unknown.

CDR1 and CDR2 from the germline V gene are SGDLS and YYNGEE. Losses at the gene ends were 4 bases for V and 1 base for J; bases not matched to a gene: 5. The CDR3 runs 15 residues. The specimen comprised blood, sampled from a patient treated with checkpoint blockade. The sequence came from a human donor with melanoma. The V gene is TRBV9, the J gene TRBJ2-5, with 9 bases identical to TRBD2. The CDR3 here is CASSLTSGVQETQYF. DNA for the CDR3: TGTGCCAGCAGCCTGACTAGCGGTGTCCAAGAGACCCAGTACTTC.